The 26 T cell receptor beta chains below were found in one sample sequenced in a study of control samples from healthy donors and cancer patients (dated by TCRdb to 2018 to 2021). Library creation used the immunoSEQ multiplex PCR assay. In TCRdb, the immuneACCESS table is reduced to in-frame sequences with V and J assigned. These tables do not hold every clone; where another copy was compared, an unresolved V gene accounts for under half, and the others remain unexplained. Here the sample has around 110,000 clones; over 90% occur a single time. 2% to 3% of the sample lies in the top ten. Sequenced sample: blood. The receptors were gathered from a man aged 30 to 45 in good health.

This chain uses TRBV11-2 with TRBJ2-2; D is unclear. Germline CDR1 reads SGHAT; CDR2 reads FQNNGV. This CDR3 is built from 15 residues. Trimming took 2 bases from V and 1 from J, leaving 8 bases between them. Here the CDR3 reads CASSLSTGNTGELFF. The CDR3 DNA reads TGTGCCAGCAGCTTAAGTACGGGGAACACCGGGGAGCTGTTTTTT.

The chain joins TRBV19 to TRBJ2-7; D ambiguous. There are 13 residues in the CDR3. Germline CDR1 and CDR2: LNHDA and SQIVND (reference sequence). Trimming stripped 6 bases from V and 0 bases from J, with 9 bases between. CDR3 DNA: TGTGCCAGTAGCCAGACACGCTCCTACGAGCAGTACTTC. The encoded protein is CASSQTRSYEQYF. Variable domain in full (rest from reference TRBV19 and TRBJ2-7): DGGITQSPKYLFRKEGQNVTLSCEQNLNHDAMYWYRQDPGQGLRLIYYSQIVNDFQKGDIAEGYSVSREKKESFPLTVTSAQKNPTAFYLCASSQTRSYEQYFGPGTRLTVT.

The rearrangement links TRBV4-1 to TRBJ1-3, with no clear D. The germline V and J ends were trimmed by 3 bases and 0 bases, with 12 bases remaining between them. Germline V lookup: CDR1 MGHRA, CDR2 YSYEKL. The CDR3 runs to 16 residues. The CDR3 spells CASSQADGDSGNTIYF. The CDR3 bases are TGCGCCAGCAGCCAGGCAGACGGTGACTCTGGAAACACCATATATTTT.

This clone appeared once. The chain joins TRBV5-4 to TRBJ1-6; D not certain. The CDR3 runs to 15 residues. Germline CDR1 SGHNT, CDR2 YYREEE (reference sequence). Trimming stripped 2 bases from V and 1 base from J, with 7 bases between. The CDR3 sequence is CASSFSGSYNSPLHF. In DNA, the CDR3 is TGTGCCAGCAGCTTCAGCGGATCCTATAATTCACCCCTCCACTTT.

V usage is TRBV18 and J usage is TRBJ1-2, with 11 bases that match TRBD1. In germline, CDR1 is KGHSH, CDR2 LQKENI. V dropped 6 bases and J dropped 5; count of bases not matched to a gene: 5. The CDR3 covers 14 residues. The CDR3 region has the DNA TGTGCCAGCTCCCCGGGACAGGGGGTGTATGGCTACACCTTC. It specifies CASSPGQGVYGYTF.

The V gene is TRBV6-4, the J gene TRBJ1-2, with D perhaps matching TRBD1 (6 bases). Trimming removed 4 bases at V and 7 bases at J, with 13 bases between. CDR3 length equals 13 residues. The V gene's germline CDR1 is MRHNA and CDR2 SNTAGT. The CDR3 is CASSVTGLGGYTF. DNA for the CDR3: TGTGCCAGCAGTGTCACAGGGCTAGGTGGCTACACCTTC.

The V and J genes are TRBV19 and TRBJ1-3; D is uncertain. The length of the CDR3 is 15 residues. Looked up from germline, CDR1 is LNHDA and CDR2 is SQIVND (reference sequence). Deletions cut 3 bases from V and 0 bases from J, with 9 bases between. CDR3 sequence reads: CASSIRRDSGNTIYF. DNA for the CDR3: TGTGCCAGTAGTATCCGACGGGACTCTGGAAACACCATATATTTT.

The V and J genes are TRBV6-5 and TRBJ1-6, with 8 bases fitting TRBD1. The germline V gene encodes CDR1 MNHEY and CDR2 SVGAGI. The CDR3 sequence is 15 residues long. J was trimmed by 10 bases and V by 4 bases; bases with no gene match: 9. The CDR3 DNA reads TGTGCCAGCAGTTTCCCGGGACAGGTGGGGTCACCCCTCCACTTT. This translates into CASSFPGQVGSPLHF.

The V and J genes are TRBV19 and TRBJ2-7; TRBD1 aligns across 10 bases. Germline V gene lookup returns CDR1 LNHDA and CDR2 SQIVND (reference sequence). The CDR3 contains 18 residues. V lost 5 bases, J lost 2 bases, and 15 bases stayed unmatched. The CDR3 sequence is CASSSRDRGPHPPYEQYF. For the CDR3, the DNA is TGTGCCAGTAGTTCTAGGGACAGGGGCCCTCATCCTCCCTACGAGCAGTACTTC. Based on the CDR3 plus reference TRBV19 and TRBJ2-7, the full variable domain is DGGITQSPKYLFRKEGQNVTLSCEQNLNHDAMYWYRQDPGQGLRLIYYSQIVNDFQKGDIAEGYSVSREKKESFPLTVTSAQKNPTAFYLCASSSRDRGPHPPYEQYFGPGTRLTVT.

This chain joins TRBV15 and TRBJ2-5, with TRBD1 matching 8 bases. This CDR3 is 16 amino acids long. The J segment lost 7 bases and the V segment lost 1 base, leaving 11 bases of the junction unmatched. Germline assignment: CDR1 LNHNV and CDR2 YYDKDF (reference sequence). CDR3 nucleotide sequence: TGTGCCACCAGCAGAGGAACAGGGGGTAGCACCGGGACCCAGTACTTC. Translating gives CATSRGTGGSTGTQYF. Drawing the rest from reference TRBV15 and TRBJ2-5, the complete variable domain is DAMVIQNPRYQVTQFGKPVTLSCSQTLNHNVMYWYQQKSSQAPKLLFHYYDKDFNNEADTPDNFQSRRPNTSFCFLDIRSPGLGDTAMYLCATSRGTGGSTGTQYFGPGTRLLVL.

The chain combines TRBV28 with TRBJ2-2; D uncertain. V was cut by 11 bases and J by 2 bases, with 12 bases left in between. The CDR3 consists of 13 residues. The germline V gene encodes CDR1 MDHEN and CDR2 SYDVKM. The CDR3 sequence: CAVKEINTGELFF. The CDR3 DNA sequence: TGTGCCGTCAAGGAAATAAACACCGGGGAGCTGTTTTTT.

This clone has only one observation. The rearrangement joins TRBV19 to TRBJ1-6; D is uncertain. The germline CDR1 and CDR2 sequences are LNHDA and SQIVND (reference sequence). Deletions cut 0 bases from V and 0 bases from J, with 12 bases between. This CDR3 is built from 18 residues. DNA of the CDR3: TGTGCCAGTAGTATAGATAACCGGGGAAGCTCCTATAATTCACCCCTCCACTTT. Translating gives CASSIDNRGSSYNSPLHF.

This clone was seen a single time. This chain uses TRBV19 with TRBJ2-1; D may correspond to TRBD1 or TRBD2 (6 bases each). There are 14 residues in the CDR3. The germline gives CDR1 LNHDA, CDR2 SQIVND (reference sequence). Trimming pared 5 bases from V and 12 bases from J, leaving 20 bases between. The CDR3 sequence is CASSPEFEGGWQFF. CDR3 DNA sequence: TGTGCCAGTAGTCCCGAATTTGAGGGGGGATGGCAGTTCTTC.

The chain has TRBV5-1 and TRBJ1-2; D is unclear. Looked up from germline, CDR1 is SGHRS and CDR2 is YFSETQ. The V gene lost 4 bases and the J gene lost 6 bases, with 13 bases spanning the gap. The CDR3 contains 13 residues. The CDR3 bases are TGCGCCAGCAGCCTCCTCGGGGAGGATGGCTACACCTTC. Translation: CASSLLGEDGYTF.

V and J are TRBV6-5 and TRBJ1-4; weak D call: TRBD1 (6 bases). The germline V gene has CDR1 MNHEY and CDR2 SVGAGI. V lost 5 bases, J lost 8 bases, and 15 bases lay in between. The CDR3 sequence is 14 residues long. The CDR3 nucleotides read TGTGCCAGCAGTCCGACAGGAATCCCGGAAAAACTGTTTTTT. This encodes CASSPTGIPEKLFF.

The chain links TRBV12-3 or TRBV12-4 to TRBJ1-5; no firm D call. Trimming cost V 7 bases and J 9 bases, with 16 bases left between them. CDR3 length: 13 amino acids. As DNA, the CDR3 is TGTGCCAGCACCCTATCCCAACTAGGGCCCCAGCATTTT. Protein product: CASTLSQLGPQHF.

The rearrangement joins TRBV21-1 to TRBJ2-3; the D call TRBD1 from the table was never checked on the DNA. TRBV21-1 is a pseudogene. The CDR3 has 16 amino acids. The CDR3 DNA follows: TGTGCCAGCAGCAAAAAAGGAACAGGGGGGCGAAATACGCAGTATTTT. It is translated as CASSKKGTGGRNTQYF.

The rearrangement uses TRBV30 and TRBJ2-3; 8 nucleotides agree with TRBD2. Germline-derived CDR1 and CDR2 are GTSNPN and SVGIG (reference sequence). Trimming removed 5 bases from V and 6 bases from J; junction bases left unmatched: 16. This CDR3 spans 16 amino acids. The CDR3 is CAWGPAARGGPDTQYF. The CDR3 nucleotides are TGTGCCTGGGGACCAGCAGCACGGGGGGGCCCGGATACGCAGTATTTT.

This clone was seen a single time. The chain recombines TRBV5-1 with TRBJ1-5, with a weak D call TRBD1 (6 bases). This CDR3 is built from 15 residues. Germline V gene sequence: CDR1 SGHRS, CDR2 YFSETQ. Trimming shortened V by 4 bases and J by 7 bases, and 18 bases separated the two germline ends. The CDR3 bases are TGCGCCAGCAGCGCGACAGGCGGAATTAACCAGCCCCAGCATTTT. This translates into CASSATGGINQPQHF.

The V and J genes are TRBV18 and TRBJ2-7; unclear D gene. The V gene lost 6 bases and the J gene lost 2 bases, with 20 bases spanning the gap. The germline gives CDR1 KGHSH, CDR2 LQKENI. The CDR3 has 16 residues. CDR3 protein: CASSPSESPPPYEQYF. CDR3 coding DNA: TGTGCCAGCTCCCCCTCGGAGAGCCCCCCTCCCTACGAGCAGTACTTC.

This clone was seen just once. The gene calls are TRBV27 and TRBJ2-7; D ambiguous. Germline V gene data show CDR1 as MNHEY and CDR2 as SMNVEV (reference sequence). The CDR3 has 13 residues. V was pared by 5 bases and J by 0 bases, with 8 bases between. CDR3 nucleotides: TGTGCCAGCAGTCCGACGCACTCCTACGAGCAGTACTTC. Translating it yields CASSPTHSYEQYF.

The chain employs TRBV2 and TRBJ1-3; D gene ambiguous. V was cut by 2 bases and J by 2 bases, with 10 bases left in between. From germline, CDR1 is SNHLY and CDR2 FYNNEI. This CDR3 has 15 amino acids. The CDR3 DNA reads TGTGCCAGCAGTGAACCAACCAGGACTGGAAACACCATATATTTT. Translating it yields CASSEPTRTGNTIYF.

The sample holds a few counts of this clone. The chain employs TRBV6-5 and TRBJ1-1; the D gene is possibly TRBD1 (5 bases). The CDR3 covers 13 residues. Trimming pared 11 bases from V and 0 bases from J, leaving 13 bases between. Germline V lookup: CDR1 MNHEY, CDR2 SVGAGI. DNA of the CDR3: TGTGCCGCAGGTAAGGGGATGAACACTGAAGCTTTCTTT. Translating gives CAAGKGMNTEAFF.

The chain carries TRBV6-1 and TRBJ1-6; 10 bases align to TRBD1. The CDR3 totals 17 residues. The germline CDR1 and CDR2 sequences are MNHNS and SASEGT. Germline trimming cut 2 bases from V and 6 bases from J; bases unmatched to any gene: 7. The DNA of the CDR3 is TGTGCCAGCAGTGAAAGGGACAGGGGACATTTTAATTCACCCCTCCACTTT. It yields the protein CASSERDRGHFNSPLHF.

J is TRBJ2-3 and V is TRBV27; 8 positions agree with TRBD2. This CDR3 contains 15 residues. Germline V CDR1 and CDR2: MNHEY, SMNVEV (reference sequence). The V segment lost 7 bases and the J segment 2 bases; nucleotides outside the gene matches: 8. Written as DNA, the CDR3 is TGTGCCAGCACCAGCGCGGGGGGAGACACAGATACGCAGTATTTT. This codes for CASTSAGGDTDTQYF.

The chain recombines TRBV7-9 with TRBJ2-2; no reliable D call. The CDR3 sequence is 16 residues long. Per germline, CDR1 SEHNR and CDR2 FQNEAQ (reference sequence). Deletions cut 4 bases from V and 0 bases from J, with 12 bases between. For the CDR3, the DNA is TGTGCCAGCAGCTCCCCGCTAGGAGCGAACACCGGGGAGCTGTTTTTT. Translated, it gives CASSSPLGANTGELFF. Complete variable domain (other parts from reference TRBV7-9 and TRBJ2-2): DTGVSQNPRHKITKRGQNVTFRCDPISEHNRLYWYRQTLGQGPEFLTYFQNEAQLEKSRLLSDRFSAERPKGSFSTLEIQRTEQGDSAMYLCASSSPLGANTGELFFGEGSRLTVL.